This T cell receptor beta chain was captured in a study of blood T cells in healthy people across ages. This clonotype was observed a handful of times. No antigen is known for it. The junction and the germline gene differ at one end; a read error may be behind it. Isolation yielded PBMCs, at least 6 million per sample, in every case. The use of a sample-barcoded 5' primer and a J-beta primer mix characterized a second PCR of roughly 7 to 11 cycles. Each of the cDNA molecules was tagged by a template-switch adaptor with 12 random nucleotides. TCRdb redid the calling of the 5' RACE reads with MiXCR, one entry per CDR3 protein. The repertoire includes around 2 million distinct CDR3 sequences, more than 35% of them detected once, and 20% to 25% sits in the top ten. Findings and limits, study-wide: Older individuals had lower TCR beta diversity per million T cells (the decline was roughly linear). Estimated diversity that came from one million T cells was considered an underestimate.

The germline V gene encodes CDR1 SSHAT and CDR2 FNYEAQ (reference sequence). The length of the CDR3 is 16 residues. The sequence came from a human donor in good health. The chain links TRBV7-7 to TRBJ2-1, with 11 nucleotides matching TRBD1. Sequenced: blood. CDR3 DNA: TGTGCTAGCAGCTCCTCGGGGACAGGGGGACTGAATGAGCAGTTCTTC. Protein sequence: CASSSSGTGGLNEQFF.